A selection of T cell receptor beta chains follows, all from one sample in a study of blood T cell repertoires in COVID-19. Clones were sequenced by immunoSEQ multiplex PCR, and TCRdb holds only the in-frame ones, with some missing. The sample has roughly 360,000 clones, 83% seen once. The sequenced sample was PBMCs or T cells enriched from blood (not recorded which). All receptors derive from a woman in her forties or fifties who had recovered from COVID-19. Both conserved end residues are part of each CDR3. A D gene is named only where the DNA matches it firmly. Some rows mark clone size as missing; the rest say once, few, many or name a class of expanded clone.

clone_size d_call j_call v_call cdr3_nt cdr3_aa
- TRBD1 TRBJ1-2 TRBV30 TGTGCCTGTGGTGGCGACAGGGGGTATGGCTACACCTTC CACGGDRGYGYTF
- TRBD2 TRBJ2-1 TRBV5-1 TGCGCCAGTGCGACTAGCGGGGAATACAATGAGCAGTTCTTC CASATSGEYNEQFF
- - TRBJ2-5 TRBV5-5 TGTGCCAGCAGCTTCCCCGACAGCCAAGAGACCCAGTACTTC CASSFPDSQETQYF
- - TRBJ1-5 TRBV6-6 TGTGCCAGCAGTTACACCGGACAGAATAGCAATCAGCCCCAGCATTTT CASSYTGQNSNQPQHF
- TRBD1 TRBJ1-4 TRBV30 TGTGCCTGGAGTTCGGGACAGAGAAATGAAAAACTGTTTTTT CAWSSGQRNEKLFF
- TRBD1 TRBJ1-2 TRBV12-3/TRBV12-4 TGTGCCAGCAGTCAACGACAGGGCTATGGCTACACCTTC CASSQRQGYGYTF
once TRBD1 TRBJ1-6 TRBV7-9 TGTGCCAGCAGCTTAGGGCAGGGGGCTGGCTCACCCCTCCACTTT CASSLGQGAGSPLHF
- - TRBJ1-2 TRBV6-1 TGTGCCAGCAGTGAAGGCAGGTGGACTAACTATGGCTACACCTTC CASSEGRWTNYGYTF
- - TRBJ1-2 TRBV6-6 TGTGCCAGCAGCCACGCCGGGCAGGGCCATGGCTACACCTTC CASSHAGQGHGYTF
- - TRBJ1-4 TRBV30 TGTGCCTGGACCAGATTAGGAGTCAATGAAAAACTGTTTTTT CAWTRLGVNEKLFF
few - TRBJ2-3 TRBV7-2 TGTGCCGTCGGAGGGGGCGCACCAGATACGCAGTATTTT CAVGGGAPDTQYF
- TRBD1 TRBJ1-2 TRBV14 TGTGCCAGCAGCTCGAGGACAGGCCCTAGGTATGGCTACACCTTC CASSSRTGPRYGYTF
few TRBD1 TRBJ2-1 TRBV5-6 TGTGCCAGCAGCTTGCAACCGGACAGGATCTACAATGAGCAGTTCTTC CASSLQPDRIYNEQFF
- - TRBJ1-1 TRBV6-2/TRBV6-3 TGTGCCAGCAGTGGAGGGGTGGTCACTGAAGCTTTCTTT CASSGGVVTEAFF
- TRBD2 TRBJ2-2 TRBV19 TGTGCCAGTAGTATTATGGCGGGGGGGCTCGACACCGGGGAGCTGTTTTTT CASSIMAGGLDTGELFF
- - TRBJ1-2 TRBV6-2/TRBV6-3 TGTGCCAGCAGTTACTCATCAGGGATTAGTGGCTACACCTTC CASSYSSGISGYTF
once TRBD1 TRBJ1-5 TRBV19 TGTGCCAGTAGTATAGATGGCAGGGGGCGAACGGCGCGAGGGCCCCAGCATTTT CASSIDGRGRTARGPQHF
- - TRBJ1-1 TRBV5-1 TGCGCCAGCAGCTTGGTGGCGGGGGCTGAAGCTTTCTTT CASSLVAGAEAFF
- - TRBJ1-1 TRBV30 TGTGCCTGGAGTGTACGGGAGTCGGGGAACACTGAAGCTTTCTTT CAWSVRESGNTEAFF
- TRBD1 TRBJ1-4 TRBV19 TGTGCCAGTGTGGGTAGGGGGCCTGGTGAAAAACTGTTTTTT CASVGRGPGEKLFF
- TRBD2 TRBJ2-1 TRBV7-9 TGTGCCAGCAGCCCCCTAGCGGGAGAAGGTGAGCAGTTCTTC CASSPLAGEGEQFF
- - TRBJ1-6 TRBV5-1 TGCGCCAGCAGCTCACAGGGTGCCCTAAATTCACCCCTCCACTTT CASSSQGALNSPLHF
- TRBD1 TRBJ1-1 TRBV6-5 TGTGCCAGCAGGGGGGACAGGGAGGTATCGGAAGCTTTCTTT CASRGDREVSEAFF
few - TRBJ1-1 TRBV4-3 TGCGCCAGCAGCCAAGCTTCGACAGGGAACACTGAAGCTTTCTTT CASSQASTGNTEAFF
- - TRBJ1-3 TRBV6-5 TGTGCCAGCAGTTACTCGTTTCAGAACTCTGGAAACACCATATATTTT CASSYSFQNSGNTIYF